This T cell receptor beta chain emerged from a study of human T cells and chemical hapten exposure (dated by TCRdb to the early 2020s). With respect to the entire study: For sensitization, 2% DPC in acetone was applied to a roughly 2 cm by roughly 2 cm area of upper inner arm skin. Libraries were pooled for sequencing, and variation in per-sample TCR yields was attributed mainly to small differences in library volumes within the pool. In alopecia patients, the study followed how the peripheral blood TCR repertoire changed in vivo over primary and secondary sensitization to diphenylcyclopropenone (DPC), a hapten. Blood for TCR sequencing was provided by twenty-nine alopecia patients at one to four time points (pre-sensitization, 2, 6 and 24 weeks). Patient blood was sampled pre-sensitization (week 0) and at 2, 6 and about 24 weeks after DPC sensitization. Alopecia areata with under or over 50% scalp involvement, alopecia totalis and alopecia universalis were represented in the patient cohort, which was mostly female. Weekly therapeutic DPC doses were additionally applied to the scalp of patients throughout the roughly 23-week study period. Patch tests used Finn chambers with 0.01% DPC on the upper back, scored after 6 days by International Contact Dermatitis Research Group standards. The full study reports these points: DPC sensitization did not change the number of TCRs with a frequency above 1 in 1000, and there was no evidence of changes in global repertoire structure. All patients had alopecia, a presumed autoimmune disease, so their immune response might differ from that of healthy individuals. Significantly more large CDR3 similarity clusters were formed by expanded TCRs than by pre-sensitization or healthy control sets, consistent with antigen-driven responses. Patch test score correlated positively with the number of PT1 expanded TCRs, reaching significance at thresholds 8, 16 and 32 but not at 4. Repeated subsampling changed both the strength of the expansion versus patch-test correlation and the threshold at which that correlation became significant.

The germline V gene gives CDR1 as SGHRS and CDR2 as YFSETQ. V and J are truncated by 0 bases and 1 base respectively, leaving an intervening sequence of 10 bases. The CDR3 covers 15 residues, taking in both the cysteine and the phenylalanine. Only the CDR3 part of the read is kept: 45 bases, read in frame from the first base. This clonotype was observed a few times. This clone's antigen is unknown. No much larger clonotype is one base removed from it; base qualities were not supplied. The library was produced with RACE. Sequencing instrument: NextSeq 500. Library preparation attached unique molecular identifiers to individual cDNA molecules for quantitative, reproducible TCR counting. From each blood RNA sample, both TCR alpha and TCR beta chains were sequenced. Per the source publication's procedure: The median number of TCRs per sample was 85,000 to 100,000, ranging from roughly 23,224 to 690,600. V, J and CDR3 annotation of the TCR reads was carried out using the Decombinator software suite. For the PS versus PT1 abundance plots, all samples were subsampled to the same number of TCRs (28,000). Expanded TCRs were defined as absent before sensitization and observed at least eight times at the 2-week time point. TCRdb reworked the public reads: Q25 trimming with fastp, MiXCR clone assembly, productive beta chains retained. Records with the same CDR3 protein are collapsed into one entry carrying the most frequent genes and DNA. For this entry, the V and J calls and clone size follow TCRdb and not the study's own pipeline. This sample holds about 70,000 distinct CDR3 sequences; 6.5% to 10% were observed only once. Clones ranked in the top ten supply around 3% of the sample.

The sample's time point label is to be understood as: patch test 2, 6 weeks after DPC sensitization. The sample's treatment or condition label is to be understood as: therapeutic diphenylcyclopropenone sensitization with weekly scalp DPC. At every patch-test visit, the blood draw took place before the patch test was put on. Eligible patients were aged 18 to 70, diagnosed with alopecia, deemed suitable for DPC therapy, and excluded if pregnant. Total RNA was isolated from unfractionated whole blood collected in Tempus Blood RNA tubes. This TCR was recovered from a woman between 45 and 60 years old with alopecia areata. Some clones in this sample may be carry-over from other donors' samples. The chain is assembled from TRBV5-1 and TRBJ1-2; no confident D gene assignment can be made. The source was whole blood, collected in connection with sensitization to the hapten diphenylcyclopropenone (DPC). The CDR3 protein: CASSLGRSNNYGYTF. The sequenced DNA is TGCGCCAGCAGCTTGGGGCGGAGCAATAACTATGGCTACACCTTC. Beyond the CDR3, the reference TRBV5-1 and TRBJ1-2 genes provide the residues; the full variable domain reads: KAGVTQTPRYLIKTRGQQVTLSCSPISGHRSVSWYQQTPGQGLQFLFEYFSETQRNKGNFPGRFSGRQFSNSRSEMNVSTLELGDSALYLCASSLGRSNNYGYTFGSGTRLTVV.